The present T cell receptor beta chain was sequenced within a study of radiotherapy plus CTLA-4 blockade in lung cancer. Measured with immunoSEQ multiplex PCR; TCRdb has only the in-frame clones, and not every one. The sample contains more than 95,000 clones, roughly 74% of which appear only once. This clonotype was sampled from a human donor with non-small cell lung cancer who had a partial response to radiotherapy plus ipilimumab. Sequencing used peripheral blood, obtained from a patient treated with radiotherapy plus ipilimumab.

CDR3 region: CASSEGQSNQPQHF. In DNA form, the CDR3 reads TGTGCCAGCAGTGAGGGACAGAGCAATCAGCCCCAGCATTTT. The chain recombines TRBV6-5 with TRBJ1-5, with 7 bases that match TRBD1. The CDR3 runs to 14 residues. Germline-derived CDR1 and CDR2 are MNHEY and SVGAGI. Unmatched junction bases numbered 2, after V lost 5 bases and J lost 1 base.